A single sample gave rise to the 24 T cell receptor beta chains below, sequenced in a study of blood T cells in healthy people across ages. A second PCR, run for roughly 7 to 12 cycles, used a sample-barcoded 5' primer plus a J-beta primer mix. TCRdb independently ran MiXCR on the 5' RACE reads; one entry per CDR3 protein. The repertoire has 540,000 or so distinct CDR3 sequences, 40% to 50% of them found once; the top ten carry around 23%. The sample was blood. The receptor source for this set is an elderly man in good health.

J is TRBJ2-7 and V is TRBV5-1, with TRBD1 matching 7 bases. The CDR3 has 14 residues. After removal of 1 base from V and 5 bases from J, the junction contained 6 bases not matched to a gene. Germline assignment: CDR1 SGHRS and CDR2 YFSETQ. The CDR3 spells CASSLTGTVNEQYF. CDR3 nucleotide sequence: TGCGCCAGCAGCTTGACTGGGACAGTGAACGAGCAGTACTTC.

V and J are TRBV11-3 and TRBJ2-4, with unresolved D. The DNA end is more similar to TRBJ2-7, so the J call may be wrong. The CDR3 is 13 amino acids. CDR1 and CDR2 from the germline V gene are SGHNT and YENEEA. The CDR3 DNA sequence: TGTGCCAGCAGCCCATGCCGAGCGTGCGAGCAGTACTTC. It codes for CASSPCRACEQYF.

The CDR3 loop reads CSAKLAGRDTQYF. The DNA of the CDR3 is TGCAGTGCTAAGCTAGCGGGCCGAGATACGCAGTATTTT. The chain couples TRBV20-1 to TRBJ2-3, with 8 bases matching TRBD2. The CDR3 is made up of 13 amino acids. Per the germline V gene, CDR1 is DFQATT and CDR2 is SNEGSKA (reference sequence). V was pared by 4 bases and J by 5 bases, with 5 bases of the junction left unmatched.

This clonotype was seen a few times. This CDR3 is CASSSGPIYEQYF. As DNA, the CDR3 is TGTGCCAGCAGCTCGGGACCTATCTACGAGCAGTACTTC. This rearrangement joins TRBV7-9 to TRBJ2-7; D assignment may be TRBD1 or TRBD2 (5 bases each). The V end lost 4 bases, the J end lost 3 bases, and 10 bases lay between the germline ends. The CDR3 runs to 13 residues. Germline CDR1 SEHNR, CDR2 FQNEAQ (reference sequence).

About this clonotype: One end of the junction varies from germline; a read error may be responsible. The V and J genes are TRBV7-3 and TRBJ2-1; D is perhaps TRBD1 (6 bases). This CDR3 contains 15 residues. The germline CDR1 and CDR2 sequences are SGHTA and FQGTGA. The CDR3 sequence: CASSVTTAGVNEQFF. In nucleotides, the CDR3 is TGTGCCAGCAGCGTAACGACTGCAGGGGTGAATGAGCAGTTCTTC.

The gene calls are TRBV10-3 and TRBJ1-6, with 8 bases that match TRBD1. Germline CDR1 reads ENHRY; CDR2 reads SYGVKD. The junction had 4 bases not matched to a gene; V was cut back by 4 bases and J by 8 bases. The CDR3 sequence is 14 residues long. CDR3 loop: CAISGGTGYSPLHF. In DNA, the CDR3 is TGTGCCATCAGTGGCGGGACAGGTTATTCACCCCTCCACTTT.

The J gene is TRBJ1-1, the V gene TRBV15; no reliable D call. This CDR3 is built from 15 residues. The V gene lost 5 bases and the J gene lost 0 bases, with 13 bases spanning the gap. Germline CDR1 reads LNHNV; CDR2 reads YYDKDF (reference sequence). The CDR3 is CATSPVPGMNTEAFF. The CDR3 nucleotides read TGTGCCACCAGCCCAGTCCCCGGGATGAACACTGAAGCTTTCTTT.

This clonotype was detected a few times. The CDR3 DNA is TGTGCCAGCAGTTACTCGAGTAATAGGGCCCGGAACTATGGCTACACCTTC. Its protein product is CASSYSSNRARNYGYTF. The V and J genes are TRBV6-5 and TRBJ1-2; D gene ambiguous. The CDR3 is 17 amino acids. The V end lost 0 bases, the J end lost 2 bases, and 16 bases lay between the germline ends. Germline assignment: CDR1 MNHEY and CDR2 SVGAGI.

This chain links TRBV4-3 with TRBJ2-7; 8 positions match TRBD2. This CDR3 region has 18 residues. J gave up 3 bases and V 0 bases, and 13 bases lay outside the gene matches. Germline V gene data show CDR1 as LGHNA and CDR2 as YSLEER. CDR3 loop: CASSQEGPAGGMYYEQYF. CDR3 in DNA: TGCGCCAGCAGCCAAGAGGGGCCGGCGGGAGGAATGTACTACGAGCAGTACTTC.

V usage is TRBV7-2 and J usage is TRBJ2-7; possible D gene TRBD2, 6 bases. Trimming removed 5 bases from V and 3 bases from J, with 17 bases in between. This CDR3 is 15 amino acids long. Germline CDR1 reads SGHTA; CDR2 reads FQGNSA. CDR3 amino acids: CASSRTGTQLYEQYF. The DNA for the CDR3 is TGTGCCAGCAGCCGGACCGGGACTCAACTCTACGAGCAGTACTTC.

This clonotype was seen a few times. This CDR3 reads CASSFLQGNYGYTF. In DNA form, the CDR3 reads TGTGCCAGCAGTTTCTTACAGGGTAACTATGGCTACACCTTC. The chain has TRBV12-3 or TRBV12-4 and TRBJ1-2; a possible D gene is TRBD1 (6 bases). The CDR3 runs to 14 residues. Trimming removed 3 bases at V and 1 base at J, with 9 bases between.

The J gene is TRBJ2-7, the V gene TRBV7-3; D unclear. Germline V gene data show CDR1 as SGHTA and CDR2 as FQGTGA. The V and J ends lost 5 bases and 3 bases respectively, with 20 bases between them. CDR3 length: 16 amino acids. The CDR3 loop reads CASSQKYSFVLYEQYF. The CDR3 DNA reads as TGTGCCAGCAGCCAAAAATACTCATTTGTCCTCTACGAGCAGTACTTC.

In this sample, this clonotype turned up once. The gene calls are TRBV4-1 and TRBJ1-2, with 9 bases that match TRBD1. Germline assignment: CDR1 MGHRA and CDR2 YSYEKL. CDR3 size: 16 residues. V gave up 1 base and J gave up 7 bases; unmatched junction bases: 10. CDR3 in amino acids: CASSQVPSGTGFGYTF. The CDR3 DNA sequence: TGCGCCAGCAGCCAAGTCCCCTCCGGGACAGGGTTTGGCTACACCTTC.

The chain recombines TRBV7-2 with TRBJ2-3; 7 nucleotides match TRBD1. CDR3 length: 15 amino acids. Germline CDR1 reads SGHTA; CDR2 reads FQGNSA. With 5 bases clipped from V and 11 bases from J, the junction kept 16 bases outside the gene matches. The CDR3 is CASSETGAGLGRQYF. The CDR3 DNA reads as TGTGCCAGCAGCGAAACAGGGGCCGGGTTAGGTAGGCAGTATTTT.

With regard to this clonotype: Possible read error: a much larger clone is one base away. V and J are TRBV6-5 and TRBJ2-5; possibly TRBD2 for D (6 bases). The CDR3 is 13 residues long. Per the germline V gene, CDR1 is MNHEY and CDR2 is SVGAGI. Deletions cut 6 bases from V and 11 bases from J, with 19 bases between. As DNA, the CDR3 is TGTGCCAGCAGGCGGCTTAGCGGACAAGAGCAGTACTTC. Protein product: CASRRLSGQEQYF.

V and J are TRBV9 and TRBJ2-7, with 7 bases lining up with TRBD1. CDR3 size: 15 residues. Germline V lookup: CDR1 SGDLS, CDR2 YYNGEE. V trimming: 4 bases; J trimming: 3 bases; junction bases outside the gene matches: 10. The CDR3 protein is CASSPRVAGGYEQYF. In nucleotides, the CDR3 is TGTGCCAGCAGCCCCCGGGTCGCAGGGGGCTACGAGCAGTACTTC.

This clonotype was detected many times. The DNA of the CDR3 is TGTGCCAGCAGCGTAGAAGCGGGTGGGGAGACCCAGTACTTC. It specifies CASSVEAGGETQYF. This chain uses TRBV9 with TRBJ2-5; tentative D call: TRBD2 (6 bases). CDR1 is SGDLS, CDR2 YYNGEE, per germline. Trimming pared 0 bases from V and 5 bases from J, leaving 11 bases between. The CDR3 is made up of 14 amino acids.

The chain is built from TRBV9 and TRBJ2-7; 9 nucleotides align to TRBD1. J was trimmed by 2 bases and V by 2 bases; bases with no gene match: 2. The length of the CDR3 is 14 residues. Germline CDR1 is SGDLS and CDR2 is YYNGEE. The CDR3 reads CASSVGTGPYEQYF. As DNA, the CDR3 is TGTGCCAGCAGCGTCGGGACAGGGCCCTACGAGCAGTACTTC.

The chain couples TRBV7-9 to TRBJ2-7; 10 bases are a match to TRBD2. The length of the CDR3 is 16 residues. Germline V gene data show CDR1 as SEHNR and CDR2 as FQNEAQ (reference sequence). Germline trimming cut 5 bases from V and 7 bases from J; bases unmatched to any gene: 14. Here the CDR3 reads CASSRAGLAGVREQYF. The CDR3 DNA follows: TGTGCCAGCAGCCGGGCTGGCCTAGCGGGAGTTCGAGAGCAGTACTTC. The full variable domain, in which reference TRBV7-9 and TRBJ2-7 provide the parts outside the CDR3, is DTGVSQNPRHKITKRGQNVTFRCDPISEHNRLYWYRQTLGQGPEFLTYFQNEAQLEKSRLLSDRFSAERPKGSFSTLEIQRTEQGDSAMYLCASSRAGLAGVREQYFGPGTRLTVT.

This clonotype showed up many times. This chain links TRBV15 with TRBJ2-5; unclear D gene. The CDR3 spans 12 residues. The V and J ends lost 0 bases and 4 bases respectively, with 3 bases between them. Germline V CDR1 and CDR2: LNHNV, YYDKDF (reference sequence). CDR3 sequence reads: CATSRDRETQYF. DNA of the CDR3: TGTGCCACCAGCAGAGATAGAGAGACCCAGTACTTC.

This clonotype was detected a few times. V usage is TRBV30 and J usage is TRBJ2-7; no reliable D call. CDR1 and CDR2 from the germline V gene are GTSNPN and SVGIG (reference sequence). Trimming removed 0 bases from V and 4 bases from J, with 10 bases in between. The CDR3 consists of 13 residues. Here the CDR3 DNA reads TGTGCCTGGAGTGTATATAGAAGTTACGAGCAGTACTTC. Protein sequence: CAWSVYRSYEQYF.

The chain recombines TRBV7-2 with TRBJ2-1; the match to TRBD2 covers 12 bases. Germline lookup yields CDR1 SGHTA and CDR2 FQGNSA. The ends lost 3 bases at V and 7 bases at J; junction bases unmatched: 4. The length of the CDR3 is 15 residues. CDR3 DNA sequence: TGTGCCAGCAGCTTGACTAGCGGGAGACAGAATGAGCAGTTCTTC. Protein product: CASSLTSGRQNEQFF. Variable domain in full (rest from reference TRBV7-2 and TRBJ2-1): GAGVSQSPSNKVTEKGKDVELRCDPISGHTALYWYRQSLGQGLEFLIYFQGNSAPDKSGLPSDRFSAERTGGSVSTLTIQRTQQEDSAVYLCASSLTSGRQNEQFFGPGTRLTVL.

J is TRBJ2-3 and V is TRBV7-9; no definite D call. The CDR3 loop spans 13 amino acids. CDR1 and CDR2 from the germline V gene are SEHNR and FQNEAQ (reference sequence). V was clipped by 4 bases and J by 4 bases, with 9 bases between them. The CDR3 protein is CASSSYPADTQYF. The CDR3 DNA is TGTGCCAGCAGCTCATACCCGGCAGATACGCAGTATTTT.

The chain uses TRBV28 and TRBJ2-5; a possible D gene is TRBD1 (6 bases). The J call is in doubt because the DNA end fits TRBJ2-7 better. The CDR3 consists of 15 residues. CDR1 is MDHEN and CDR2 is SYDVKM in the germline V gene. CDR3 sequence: CASSSSGAEGYEQYF. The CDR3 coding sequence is TGTGCCAGCAGTTCCTCAGGGGCAGAGGGGTACGAGCAGTACTTC.